Below, 9 T cell receptor beta chains from the same sample are listed, as sequenced in a study of blood T cell repertoires in COVID-19. Only in-frame clones appear in the TCRdb table, and some are missing; sequencing was by immunoSEQ multiplex PCR. Of fewer than 25,000 clones detected, around nine tenths appear once; the ten largest clones hold around 10%. The sequencing input was peripheral blood. These receptors were collected from a human donor in a cohort sampled during active COVID-19.

In its sample, this clone was seen once. This chain connects TRBV4-3 to TRBJ2-1; no definite D call. V shed 0 bases and J shed 0 bases, with 9 bases lying between them. CDR1 and CDR2 from the germline V gene are LGHNA and YSLEER. There are 16 residues in the CDR3. CDR3 protein: CASSQEWRISYNEQFF. The DNA for the CDR3 is TGCGCCAGCAGCCAAGAGTGGCGGATCTCCTACAATGAGCAGTTCTTC.

For the CDR3, the DNA is TGTGCCAGCAGCTTAGCGCACGACAGGGAAAGAGATACGCAGTATTTT. Encoded protein: CASSLAHDRERDTQYF. The chain employs TRBV7-9 and TRBJ2-3, with TRBD1 identical over 7 bases. The V gene's germline CDR1 is SEHNR and CDR2 FQNEAQ (reference sequence). This CDR3 has 16 amino acids. V was clipped by 0 bases and J by 5 bases; unmatched bases: 8.

This clone was counted once. One junction end disagrees with the germline gene, perhaps due to a read error. The chain links TRBV6-1 to TRBJ1-1; D may be TRBD1 (6 bases). This CDR3 region has 15 residues. Germline CDR1 reads MNHNS; CDR2 reads SASEGT. CDR3 loop: CASSEAQGQNTEAFF. The DNA for the CDR3 is TGTGCCAGCAGCGAAGCACAGGGCCAGAACACTGAAGCTTTCTTT.

The chain carries TRBV11-3 and TRBJ2-7, with 7 bases fitting TRBD2. CDR3 length: 12 residues. CDR1 is SGHNT, CDR2 YENEEA, per germline. V lost 5 bases and J lost 6; bases outside the gene matches: 4. The CDR3 bases are TGTGCCAGCAGCGCCCCGGGAGGCGAGCAGTACTTC. Amino acid sequence: CASSAPGGEQYF.

The count of this clone is one. The chain combines TRBV2 with TRBJ2-1, with 9 bases matching TRBD1. V shed 5 bases, J shed 3 bases, and the junction held 5 bases outside the gene matches. The CDR3 sequence is 15 residues long. CDR1 is SNHLY and CDR2 is FYNNEI in the germline V gene. CDR3 sequence reads: CASSIGQGYYNEQFF. For the CDR3, the DNA is TGTGCCAGCAGTATCGGACAGGGGTACTACAATGAGCAGTTCTTC.

This chain joins TRBV5-1 and TRBJ2-1; D gene ambiguous. The ends were cut back, 4 bases at V and 2 bases at J, with 10 bases in the middle. Germline CDR1 is SGHRS and CDR2 is YFSETQ. The CDR3 is 14 amino acids. CDR3 protein: CASSPSSAYNEQFF. The CDR3 region has the DNA TGCGCCAGCAGCCCAAGTAGTGCCTACAATGAGCAGTTCTTC.

The chain links TRBV7-2 to TRBJ1-2; a weak D match, TRBD1 (6 bases). This CDR3 has 14 residues. V was cut by 5 bases and J by 6 bases, with 16 bases left in between. Germline V gene sequence: CDR1 SGHTA, CDR2 FQGNSA. The CDR3 DNA reads as TGTGCCAGCAGCGGTAACAGGGTTCTAGATGGCTACACCTTC. This gives the protein CASSGNRVLDGYTF.

This rearrangement joins TRBV7-9 to TRBJ2-5; the match to TRBD1 covers 8 bases. Germline V gives CDR1 SEHNR, CDR2 FQNEAQ (reference sequence). The junction had 12 bases not matched to a gene; V was cut back by 5 bases and J by 4 bases. The CDR3 extends over 16 amino acids. Written as DNA, the CDR3 is TGTGCCAGCAGCCCACGCGGCGCAGGGGGCCTAGAGACCCAGTACTTC. Its translation is CASSPRGAGGLETQYF.

The V gene is TRBV28, the J gene TRBJ2-2, with 8 bases that match TRBD2. From germline, CDR1 is MDHEN and CDR2 SYDVKM. The CDR3 contains 15 residues. V lost 6 bases to trimming and J lost 6 bases; unmatched junction nucleotides: 9. CDR3 nucleotides: TGTGCCAGCAGGGGCGGGGGGCGGTTACCCGGGGAGCTGTTTTTT. Protein product: CASRGGGRLPGELFF.